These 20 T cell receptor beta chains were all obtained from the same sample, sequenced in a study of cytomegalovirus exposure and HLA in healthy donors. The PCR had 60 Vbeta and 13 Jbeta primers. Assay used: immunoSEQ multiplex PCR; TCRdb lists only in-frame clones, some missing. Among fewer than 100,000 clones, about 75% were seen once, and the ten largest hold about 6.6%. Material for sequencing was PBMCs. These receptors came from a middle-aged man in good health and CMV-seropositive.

The CDR3 loop is CASSVGWGVEQYF. The CDR3 bases are TGTGCCAGCAGTGTCGGATGGGGGGTCGAGCAGTACTTC. This sequence joins TRBV2 and TRBJ2-7; the D gene is possibly TRBD2 (6 bases). Germline values: CDR1 SNHLY, CDR2 FYNNEI. Deletions cut 4 bases from V and 6 bases from J, with 13 bases between. The CDR3 consists of 13 residues. Full variable domain (outside the CDR3, taken from reference TRBV2 and TRBJ2-7): EPEVTQTPSHQVTQMGQEVILRCVPISNHLYFYWYRQILGQKVEFLVSFYNNEISEKSEIFDDQFSVERPDGSNFTLKIRSTKLEDSAMYFCASSVGWGVEQYFGPGTRLTVT.

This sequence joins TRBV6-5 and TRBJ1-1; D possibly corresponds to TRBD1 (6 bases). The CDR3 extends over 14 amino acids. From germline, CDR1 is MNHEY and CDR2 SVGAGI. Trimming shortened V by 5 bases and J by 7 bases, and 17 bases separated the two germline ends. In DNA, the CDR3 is TGTGCCAGCAGTGCCAGCACAGGGTACCGTGAAGCTTTCTTT. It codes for CASSASTGYREAFF.

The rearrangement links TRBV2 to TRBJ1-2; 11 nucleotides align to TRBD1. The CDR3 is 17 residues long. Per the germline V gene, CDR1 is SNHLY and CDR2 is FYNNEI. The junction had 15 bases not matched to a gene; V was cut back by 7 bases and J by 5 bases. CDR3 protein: CASTEAGGTGGYYGYTF. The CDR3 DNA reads TGTGCCAGCACCGAAGCGGGGGGGACAGGGGGTTATTATGGCTACACCTTC.

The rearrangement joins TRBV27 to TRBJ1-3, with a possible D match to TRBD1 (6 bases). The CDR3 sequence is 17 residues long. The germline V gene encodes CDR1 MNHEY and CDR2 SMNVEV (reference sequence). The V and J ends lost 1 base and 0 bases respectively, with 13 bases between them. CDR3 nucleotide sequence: TGTGCCAGCAGTTTATACCCGACAGGATACTCTGGAAACACCATATATTTT. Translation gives CASSLYPTGYSGNTIYF.

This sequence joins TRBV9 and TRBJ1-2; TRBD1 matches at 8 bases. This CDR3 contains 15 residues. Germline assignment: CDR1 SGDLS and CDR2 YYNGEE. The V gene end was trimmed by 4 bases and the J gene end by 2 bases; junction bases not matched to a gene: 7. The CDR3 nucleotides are TGTGCCAGCAGCTCCGGGACAGGCGCAAACTATGGCTACACCTTC. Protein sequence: CASSSGTGANYGYTF.

The DNA for the CDR3 is TGTGCCATCAGTGTCAAAGGGGACAATGAGCAGTTCTTC. This sequence encodes CAISVKGDNEQFF. The J gene is TRBJ2-1, the V gene TRBV10-3; maybe TRBD1 (5 bases). Germline loops: CDR1 ENHRY, CDR2 SYGVKD. Trimming stripped 4 bases from V and 5 bases from J, with 9 bases between. This CDR3 is 13 amino acids long.

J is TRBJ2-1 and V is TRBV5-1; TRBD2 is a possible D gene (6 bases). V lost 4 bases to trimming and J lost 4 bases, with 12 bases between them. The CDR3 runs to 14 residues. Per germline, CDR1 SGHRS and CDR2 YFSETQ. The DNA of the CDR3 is TGCGCCAGCAGCGACCAGGGACTTTACAATGAGCAGTTCTTC. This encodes CASSDQGLYNEQFF. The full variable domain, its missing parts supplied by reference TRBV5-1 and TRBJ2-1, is KAGVTQTPRYLIKTRGQQVTLSCSPISGHRSVSWYQQTPGQGLQFLFEYFSETQRNKGNFPGRFSGRQFSNSRSEMNVSTLELGDSALYLCASSDQGLYNEQFFGPGTRLTVL.

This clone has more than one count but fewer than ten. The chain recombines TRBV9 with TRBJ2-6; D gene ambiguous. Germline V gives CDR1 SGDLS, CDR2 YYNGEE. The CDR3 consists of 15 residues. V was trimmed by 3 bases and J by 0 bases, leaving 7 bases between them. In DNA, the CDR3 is TGTGCCAGCAGCGGACAAAACTCTGGGGCCAACGTCCTGACTTTC. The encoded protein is CASSGQNSGANVLTF.

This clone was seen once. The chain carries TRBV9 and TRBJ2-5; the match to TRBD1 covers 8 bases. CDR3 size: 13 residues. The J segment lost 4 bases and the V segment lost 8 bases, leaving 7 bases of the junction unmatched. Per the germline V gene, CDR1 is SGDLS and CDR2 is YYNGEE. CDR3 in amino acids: CASSTGEGETQYF. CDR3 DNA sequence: TGTGCCAGTTCGACAGGGGAAGGAGAGACCCAGTACTTC.

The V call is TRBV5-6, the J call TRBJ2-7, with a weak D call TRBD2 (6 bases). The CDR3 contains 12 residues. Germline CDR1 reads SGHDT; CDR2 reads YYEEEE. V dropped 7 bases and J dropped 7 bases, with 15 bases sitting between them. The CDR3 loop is CASGAAAGEQYF. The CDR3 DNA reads TGTGCCAGCGGGGCCGCGGCGGGGGAGCAGTACTTC.

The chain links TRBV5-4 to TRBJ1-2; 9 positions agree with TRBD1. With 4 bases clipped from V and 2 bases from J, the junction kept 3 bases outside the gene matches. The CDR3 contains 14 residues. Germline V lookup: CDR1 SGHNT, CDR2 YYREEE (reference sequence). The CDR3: CASSPGQGNYGYTF. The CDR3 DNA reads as TGTGCCAGCAGCCCTGGACAGGGGAACTATGGCTACACCTTC.

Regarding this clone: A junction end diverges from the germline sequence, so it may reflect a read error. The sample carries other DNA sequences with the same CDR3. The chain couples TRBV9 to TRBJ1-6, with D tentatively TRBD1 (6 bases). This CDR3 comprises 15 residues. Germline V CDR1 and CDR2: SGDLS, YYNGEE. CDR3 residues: CASSVGGGPNSPLHF. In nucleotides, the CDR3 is TGTGCCAGCAGCGTAGGGGGGGGGCCCAATTCACCCCTCCACTTC.

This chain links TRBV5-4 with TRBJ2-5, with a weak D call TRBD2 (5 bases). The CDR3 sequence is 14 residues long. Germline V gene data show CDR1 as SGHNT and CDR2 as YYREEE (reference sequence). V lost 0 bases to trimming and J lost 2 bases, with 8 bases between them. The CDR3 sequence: CASSLGRGQETQYF. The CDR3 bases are TGTGCCAGCAGCTTGGGCCGGGGTCAAGAGACCCAGTACTTC.

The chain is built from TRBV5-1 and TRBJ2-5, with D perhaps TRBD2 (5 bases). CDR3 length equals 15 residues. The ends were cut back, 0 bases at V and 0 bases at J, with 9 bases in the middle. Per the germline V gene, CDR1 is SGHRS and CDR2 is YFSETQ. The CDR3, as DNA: TGCGCCAGCAGCTTGGTCGGGAAAGACCAAGAGACCCAGTACTTC. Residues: CASSLVGKDQETQYF.

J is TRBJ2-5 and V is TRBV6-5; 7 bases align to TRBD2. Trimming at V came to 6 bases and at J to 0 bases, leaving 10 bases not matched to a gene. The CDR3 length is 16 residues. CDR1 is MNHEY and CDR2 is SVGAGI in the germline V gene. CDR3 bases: TGTGCCAGCAGCTACGGGGGGACGGCGTACCAAGAGACCCAGTACTTC. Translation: CASSYGGTAYQETQYF.

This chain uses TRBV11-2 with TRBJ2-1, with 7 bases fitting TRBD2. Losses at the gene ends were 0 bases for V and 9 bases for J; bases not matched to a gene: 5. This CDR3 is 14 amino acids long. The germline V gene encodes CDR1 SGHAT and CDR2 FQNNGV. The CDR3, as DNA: TGTGCCAGCAGCTTAGAGGGGGGGTTGGGTGAGCAGTTCTTC. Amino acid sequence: CASSLEGGLGEQFF.

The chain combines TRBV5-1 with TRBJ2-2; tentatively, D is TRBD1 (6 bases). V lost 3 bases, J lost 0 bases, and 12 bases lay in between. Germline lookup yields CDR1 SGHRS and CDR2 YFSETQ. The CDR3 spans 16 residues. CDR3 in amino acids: CASSWTVTTNTGELFF. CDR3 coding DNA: TGCGCCAGCAGCTGGACAGTTACTACGAACACCGGGGAGCTGTTTTTT. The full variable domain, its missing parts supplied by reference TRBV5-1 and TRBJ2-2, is KAGVTQTPRYLIKTRGQQVTLSCSPISGHRSVSWYQQTPGQGLQFLFEYFSETQRNKGNFPGRFSGRQFSNSRSEMNVSTLELGDSALYLCASSWTVTTNTGELFFGEGSRLTVL.

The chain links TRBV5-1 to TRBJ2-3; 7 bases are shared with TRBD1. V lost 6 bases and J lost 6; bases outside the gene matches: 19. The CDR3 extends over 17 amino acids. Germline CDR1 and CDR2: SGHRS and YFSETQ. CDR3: CASNLERDRTVRDTQYF. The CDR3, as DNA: TGCGCCAGCAACCTGGAACGGGACAGAACAGTACGTGATACGCAGTATTTT.

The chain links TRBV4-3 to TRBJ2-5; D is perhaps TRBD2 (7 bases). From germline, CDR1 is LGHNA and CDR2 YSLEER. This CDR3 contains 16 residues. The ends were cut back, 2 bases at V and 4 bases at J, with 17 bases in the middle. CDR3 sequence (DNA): TGCGCCAGCAGCCAAAAGGGGGGGGGCGTCCCAGAGACCCAGTACTTC. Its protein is CASSQKGGGVPETQYF.

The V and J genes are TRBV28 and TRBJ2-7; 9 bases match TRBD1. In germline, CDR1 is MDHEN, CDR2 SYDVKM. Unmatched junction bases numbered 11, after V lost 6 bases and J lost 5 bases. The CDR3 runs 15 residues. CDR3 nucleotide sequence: TGTGCCAGCAGCTCAGGGGGACAGGGTACCCACGAGCAGTACTTC. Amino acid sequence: CASSSGGQGTHEQYF.